Listed below are T cell receptor beta chains from one sample, sequenced in a study of blood T cells in healthy people across ages. TCRdb redid the calling of the 5' RACE reads with MiXCR, one entry per CDR3 protein. The table shows 1.5 million to 2 million distinct CDR3 sequences, with around 42% occurring only once. The sequencing input was blood. Source of these receptors: a human donor in good health. Each CDR3 is given without its conserved first and last residue. A D gene is named only where the DNA matches it firmly.

>-|TRBV7-2
ASTRGGDEKLF
>-|TRBV7-9
ASSHRLASKQGANYGYT
>TRBD1|TRBV9
ASSVVGTGARYEQY
>TRBD1|TRBV12-3/TRBV12-4
ASSYLNRGPTYGYT
>TRBD1|TRBV12-3/TRBV12-4
AGTSVDRGSTNEKLF
>-|TRBV20-1
SASRDQAIGEQY
>TRBD1|TRBV29-1
SAPDRGEAF
>TRBD1|TRBV27
ASSRTGSYGNQPQH
>-|TRBV20-1
SAREGGQTDAQY
>TRBD1|TRBV5-1
ASSSGQGINEQY
>-|TRBV4-1
ASSQGRETEAF
>-|TRBV25-1
ASSEWSSTDTQY
>-|TRBV5-1
ASSWGAARTNYGYT
>-|TRBV6-2/TRBV6-3
ASSAVYAAEAF
>TRBD1|TRBV7-2
ASSAPDRAYGYT
>-|TRBV11-2
ASSHQYTGELF
>-|TRBV29-1
SVDQGGYGYT
>-|TRBV6-2/TRBV6-3
AGMRANTQY
>TRBD1|TRBV9
ASSVAPSGTGDYGYT
>-|TRBV19
ASSMGGQGDQPQH
>-|TRBV3-1
ASSQAGSDTEAF
>-|TRBV12-3/TRBV12-4
ASGITGLDGYT
>-|TRBV28
ASMRAGLTSGNTIY
>-|TRBV4-3
ASSQDMEQGEGGYT
>TRBD2|TRBV20-1
SARKRVRRGGWETQY
>TRBD1|TRBV4-1
ASSQDRQGLKH
>TRBD2|TRBV3-1
ASSQERGGELF
>-|TRBV7-2
ASSLNGGVGYT
>-|TRBV6-1
TSSEGQLGGANVLT
>TRBD2|TRBV20-1
SAIEPGTSGLDEQF
>-|TRBV11-2
ASSFLGRTEAF
>TRBD1|TRBV4-3
ASSHGQGAVDTQY
>-|TRBV4-3
ASSQEFRANYGYT
>-|TRBV12-3/TRBV12-4
ASSPVGSTYEQY
>-|TRBV5-1
ASSFARVNTEAF
>-|TRBV24-1
ATSDSGRGGEQY
>-|TRBV20-1
SARVRGRNYGYT
>-|TRBV3-1
ASSPTAYGIGEQF
>TRBD1|TRBV14
AGSRETGLYGYT
>TRBD1|TRBV5-8
ASSSEDRGLVYEQY
>TRBD1|TRBV7-9
ATNRQGLFNCGYT
>TRBD1|TRBV24-1
AIGQGANEQF